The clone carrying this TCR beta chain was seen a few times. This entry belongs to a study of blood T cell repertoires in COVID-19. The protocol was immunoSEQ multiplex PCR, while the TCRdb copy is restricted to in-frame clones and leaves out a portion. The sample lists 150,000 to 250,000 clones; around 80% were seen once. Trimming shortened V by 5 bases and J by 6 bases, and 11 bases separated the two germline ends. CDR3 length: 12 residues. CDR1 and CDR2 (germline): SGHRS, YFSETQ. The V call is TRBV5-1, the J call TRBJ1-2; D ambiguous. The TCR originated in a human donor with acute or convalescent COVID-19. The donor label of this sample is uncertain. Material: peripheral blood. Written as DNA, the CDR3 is TGCGCCAGCAGATTGACCGCGGATGGCTACACCTTC. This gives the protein CASRLTADGYTF.